Only a few counts were recorded for the clone carrying this TCR beta chain. What it recognizes is unknown. Trimming took 3 bases from V and 10 from J, leaving 7 bases between them. The CDR3 length is 11 residues. Germline CDR1 SGHAT, CDR2 FQNNGV. The sample belongs to a study of T-cell reconstitution after alpha-beta-depleted transplantation in children. Study conclusions and caveats: Newly made T cells mostly supplied T-cell counts and diversity one year after transplant. Two months or so post-transplant, alpha-beta T cells reportedly derived from several hundred expanded graft clones. Surviving recipient T cells and thymic progenitors produced the high day-60 TCRbeta diversity seen in some patients.

Preparing the TCRbeta library involved the use of unique molecular identifiers. TCRdb fed the PCR reads into MiXCR, producing one record per CDR3 protein. The data show some 600,000 distinct CDR3 sequences, 10% to 15% seen once. Here the sequenced sample was PBMCs, mostly from graft donor cells, taken 360 days after TCRalphabeta/CD19-depleted stem cell transplant. The rearrangement links TRBV11-2 to TRBJ2-1; D may be TRBD1 (5 bases). The sequence came from a male patient aged 10-17 years who had a stem cell transplant for acute myeloid leukemia, so the T cells may come from the graft donor. CDR3 DNA: TGTGCCAGCAGCTTGGGGCGGGAGCAGTTCTTC. Translated, it gives CASSLGREQFF.